These 22 T cell receptor beta chains originate from one sample sequenced in a study of cytomegalovirus exposure and HLA in healthy donors. It was with 60 Vbeta and 13 Jbeta primers that the PCR ran. Data came from immunoSEQ multiplex PCR; TCRdb stores just in-frame clones and leaves some out. The sample has some 120,000 clones; roughly 78% are singletons. The sample consisted of PBMCs. These receptors came from a woman in her forties in good health and CMV-seronegative.

The chain links TRBV6-5 to TRBJ2-1; 11 nucleotides align to TRBD2. With 3 bases clipped from V and 0 bases from J, the junction kept 1 base outside the gene matches. The germline gives CDR1 MNHEY, CDR2 SVGAGI. The CDR3 is 16 amino acids. The CDR3 reads CASSYTSGGSYNEQFF. In nucleotides, the CDR3 is TGTGCCAGCAGTTATACTAGCGGGGGCTCCTACAATGAGCAGTTCTTC.

The chain carries TRBV7-2 and TRBJ1-2, with 9 positions matching TRBD1. From germline, CDR1 is SGHTA and CDR2 FQGNSA. This CDR3 comprises 14 residues. V was clipped by 5 bases and J by 8 bases; unmatched bases: 9. The CDR3 nucleotides are TGTGCCAGCAGCCGCCGGGACAGGGTACAAGGCTACACCTTC. Translated: CASSRRDRVQGYTF.

This clone was observed a single time. This chain joins TRBV2 and TRBJ2-6; D is undetermined. Deletions cut 5 bases from V and 0 bases from J, with 5 bases between. The germline V gene has CDR1 SNHLY and CDR2 FYNNEI. The CDR3 is 14 residues long. CDR3 region: CASSQNSGANVLTF. The CDR3 DNA follows: TGTGCCAGCAGTCAGAACTCTGGGGCCAACGTCCTGACTTTC.

CDR3: CASSRGGAYEQYF. Written as DNA, the CDR3 is TGCGCCAGCAGCCGGGGAGGGGCCTACGAGCAGTACTTC. This sequence joins TRBV5-1 and TRBJ2-5, with 7 bases aligning to TRBD2. The J call may be faulty, since TRBJ2-7 better matches the DNA end. The length of the CDR3 is 13 residues. Germline-derived CDR1 and CDR2 are SGHRS and YFSETQ.

This clone was seen a handful of times. The V and J genes are TRBV27 and TRBJ2-6, with D hard to call. This CDR3 region has 17 residues. Trimming cost V 5 bases and J 1 base, with 15 bases left between them. Germline assignment: CDR1 MNHEY and CDR2 SMNVEV (reference sequence). CDR3 protein: CASSPNLLSSGANVLTF. CDR3 in DNA: TGTGCCAGCAGTCCGAACCTCCTATCGTCTGGGGCCAACGTCCTGACTTTC.

The V call is TRBV13, the J call TRBJ1-2; no definite D call. Germline V gives CDR1 PRHDT, CDR2 FYEKMQ (reference sequence). V was clipped by 3 bases and J by 5 bases, with 16 bases between them. The CDR3 has 15 amino acids. CDR3 protein: CASSFGEGRVYGYTF. CDR3 nucleotide sequence: TGTGCCAGCAGCTTTGGGGAGGGAAGGGTTTATGGCTACACCTTC.

This clone has a handful of counts. V usage is TRBV5-8 and J usage is TRBJ2-7; 9 nucleotides match TRBD1. The CDR3 covers 15 residues. V lost 4 bases to trimming and J lost 3 bases; unmatched junction nucleotides: 8. Germline V gene data show CDR1 as SGHTS and CDR2 as YDEGEE. This CDR3 reads CASSIRDRAYYEQYF. The CDR3 nucleotides read TGTGCCAGCAGCATCCGGGACAGGGCCTACTACGAGCAGTACTTC.

The chain is built from TRBV7-2 and TRBJ2-2; D is perhaps TRBD2 (6 bases). Germline assignment: CDR1 SGHTA and CDR2 FQGNSA. Trimming stripped 8 bases from V and 5 bases from J, with 6 bases between. The CDR3 is 11 amino acids. CDR3 in amino acids: CASGRTGELFF. DNA for the CDR3: TGTGCCAGCGGGAGGACCGGGGAGCTGTTTTTT. The full variable domain, with the rest looked up from reference TRBV7-2 and TRBJ2-2, is GAGVSQSPSNKVTEKGKDVELRCDPISGHTALYWYRQSLGQGLEFLIYFQGNSAPDKSGLPSDRFSAERTGGSVSTLTIQRTQQEDSAVYLCASGRTGELFFGEGSRLTVL.

The chain carries TRBV5-1 and TRBJ1-1; TRBD1 agrees at 10 bases. Germline V CDR1 and CDR2: SGHRS, YFSETQ. V dropped 6 bases and J dropped 9; count of bases not matched to a gene: 14. The CDR3 is 15 amino acids. The CDR3 DNA follows: TGCGCCAGCATCCAAAGGACAGGGGGAATGTCTCAAGCTTTCTTT. Its protein product is CASIQRTGGMSQAFF.

The V call is TRBV5-5, the J call TRBJ2-1; 10 bases fit TRBD2. Germline assignment: CDR1 SGHKS and CDR2 YYEKEE (reference sequence). J lost 6 bases, V lost 3 bases, and 6 bases had no gene match. There are 15 residues in the CDR3. CDR3 coding DNA: TGTGCCAGCAGCTGGGGGACTAGCGATAGCAATGAGCAGTTCTTC. Its translation is CASSWGTSDSNEQFF.

The CDR3 loop reads CASSEVIANYGYTF. CDR3 nucleotide sequence: TGTGCCAGCAGTGAAGTGATAGCAAACTATGGCTACACCTTC. The rearrangement links TRBV2 to TRBJ1-2, with D unresolved. This CDR3 contains 14 residues. CDR1 is SNHLY and CDR2 is FYNNEI in the germline V gene. The V and J ends lost 1 base and 2 bases respectively, with 8 bases between them.

To note about this clone: A read error may account for a junction end that differs from germline. J is TRBJ2-4 and V is TRBV7-9, with D perhaps matching TRBD2 (5 bases). Germline CDR1 and CDR2: SEHNR and FQNEAQ (reference sequence). This CDR3 has 14 residues. This CDR3 is CASSFREAKNSQYF. In DNA form, the CDR3 reads TGTGCCAGCAGCTTCCGGGAAGCCAAAAACAGTCAGTACTTC.

The V gene is TRBV19, the J gene TRBJ1-1; D unresolved. The CDR3 extends over 14 amino acids. The germline CDR1 and CDR2 sequences are LNHDA and SQIVND (reference sequence). V was trimmed by 7 bases and J by 1 base, leaving 13 bases between them. CDR3 DNA sequence: TGTGCCAGTACCACCCGGTGGGCGAACACTGAAGCTTTCTTT. Translation: CASTTRWANTEAFF.

This chain connects TRBV2 to TRBJ2-5, with D maybe TRBD2 (5 bases). The CDR3 covers 13 residues. Trimming cost V 4 bases and J 5 bases, with 11 bases left between them. Looked up from germline, CDR1 is SNHLY and CDR2 is FYNNEI. CDR3 in DNA: TGTGCCAGCAGTGCTCAAGGGAGTGAGACCCAGTACTTC. This gives the protein CASSAQGSETQYF.

The chain is built from TRBV4-3 and TRBJ2-3; the D is unclear. CDR1 and CDR2 from the germline V gene are LGHNA and YSLEER. The CDR3 runs to 12 residues. Trimming cost V 1 base and J 5 bases, with 4 bases left between them. Here the CDR3 reads CASSQARDTQYF. CDR3 DNA: TGCGCCAGCAGCCAAGCCCGAGATACGCAGTATTTT.

Note on this clone: A read error may account for a junction end that differs from germline. The chain uses TRBV5-1 and TRBJ2-6; weak D call: TRBD2 (7 bases). The CDR3 is made up of 18 amino acids. Looked up from germline, CDR1 is SGHRS and CDR2 is YFSETQ. DNA of the CDR3: TGCGCCAGCAGCTTGTGGGGTGGGGGGGGCTCTGGGGCCAACGGCCTGACTTTC. This encodes CASSLWGGGGSGANGLTF.

The rearrangement uses TRBV28 and TRBJ2-5, with D perhaps TRBD2 (5 bases). TRBJ2-7 explains the end of the DNA better; the J call may be wrong. The germline V gene has CDR1 MDHEN and CDR2 SYDVKM. The CDR3 extends over 13 amino acids. CDR3 in amino acids: CASSLAGNYEQYF. CDR3 DNA sequence: TGTGCCAGCAGTTTAGCGGGCAACTACGAGCAGTACTTC.

This chain links TRBV6-5 with TRBJ2-5; 7 bases map to TRBD1. Germline CDR1 MNHEY, CDR2 SVGAGI. This CDR3 is built from 15 residues. Trimming cost V 6 bases and J 9 bases; bases outside gene matches: 16. The CDR3 coding sequence is TGTGCCAGCAGAGACCTGGGACAGCTAGAGAGGGCCCAGTACTTC. Protein: CASRDLGQLERAQYF.

As concerns this clone: Relative to the germline gene, one junction end is altered; a read error may explain this. The chain joins TRBV4-2 to TRBJ2-3; a weak D match, TRBD1 (6 bases). This CDR3 contains 16 residues. Germline CDR1 is LGHNA and CDR2 is YNFKEQ. The CDR3: CTSSQDGGWVTDTQYF. CDR3 sequence (DNA): TGTACCAGCAGCCAAGATGGGGGCTGGGTAACAGATACGCAGTATTTT.

This clone has just a few counts. The chain uses TRBV7-2 and TRBJ2-4, with TRBD1 matching 12 bases. With 4 bases clipped from V and 9 bases from J, the junction kept 10 bases outside the gene matches. Germline V gene sequence: CDR1 SGHTA, CDR2 FQGNSA. CDR3 length equals 16 residues. CDR3 sequence: CASSSESGTGGSIQYF. The CDR3 nucleotides read TGTGCCAGCAGCTCCGAGTCGGGGACAGGGGGCTCCATTCAGTACTTC.

This chain links TRBV28 with TRBJ2-7; 9 nucleotides line up with TRBD1. This CDR3 has 15 residues. The V gene end was trimmed by 5 bases and the J gene end by 6 bases; junction bases not matched to a gene: 11. CDR1 is MDHEN and CDR2 is SYDVKM in the germline V gene. The CDR3 DNA is TGTGCCAGCAGTACTCAGGGGACAGGGTGGTCCGAGCAGTACTTC. This sequence encodes CASSTQGTGWSEQYF.

The genes are TRBV7-2 and TRBJ2-2; 9 bases map to TRBD2. Per the germline V gene, CDR1 is SGHTA and CDR2 is FQGNSA. CDR3 length equals 16 residues. The junction had 8 bases not matched to a gene; V was cut back by 5 bases and J by 4 bases. In nucleotides, the CDR3 is TGTGCCAGCAGCGCGGGTGGGACTAGCATCACCGGGGAGCTGTTTTTT. Translating it yields CASSAGGTSITGELFF.